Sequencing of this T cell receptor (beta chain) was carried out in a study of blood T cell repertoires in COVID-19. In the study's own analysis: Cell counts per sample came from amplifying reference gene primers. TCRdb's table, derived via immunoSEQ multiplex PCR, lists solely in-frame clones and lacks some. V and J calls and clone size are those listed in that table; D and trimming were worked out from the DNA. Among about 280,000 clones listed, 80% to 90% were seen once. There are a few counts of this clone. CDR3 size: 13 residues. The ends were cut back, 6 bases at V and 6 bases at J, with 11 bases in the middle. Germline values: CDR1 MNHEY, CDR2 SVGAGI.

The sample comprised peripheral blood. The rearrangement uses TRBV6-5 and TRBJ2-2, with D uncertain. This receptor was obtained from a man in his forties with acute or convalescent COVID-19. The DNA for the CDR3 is TGTGCCAGCAGGTCATCACTTCCCGGGGAGCTGTTTTTT. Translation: CASRSSLPGELFF.